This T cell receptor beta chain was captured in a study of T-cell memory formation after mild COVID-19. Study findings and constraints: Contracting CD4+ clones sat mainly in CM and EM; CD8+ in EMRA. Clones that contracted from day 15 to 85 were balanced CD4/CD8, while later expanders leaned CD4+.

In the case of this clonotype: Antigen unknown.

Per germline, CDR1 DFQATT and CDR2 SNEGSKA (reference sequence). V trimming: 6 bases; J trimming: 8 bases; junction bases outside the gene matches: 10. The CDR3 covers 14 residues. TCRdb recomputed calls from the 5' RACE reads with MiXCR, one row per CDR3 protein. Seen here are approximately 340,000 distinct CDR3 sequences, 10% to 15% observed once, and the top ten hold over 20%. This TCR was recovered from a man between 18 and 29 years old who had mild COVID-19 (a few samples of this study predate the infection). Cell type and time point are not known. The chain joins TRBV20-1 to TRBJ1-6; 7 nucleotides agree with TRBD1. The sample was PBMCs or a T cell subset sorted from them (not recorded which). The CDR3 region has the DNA TGCAGTGCGCCGGTGCGACAGGGTTATTCACCCCTCCACTTT. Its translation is CSAPVRQGYSPLHF.